A selection of T cell receptor beta chains follows, all from one sample in a study of blood T cell repertoires in COVID-19. The data were produced by immunoSEQ multiplex PCR, yet TCRdb's version contains in-frame clones alone and is incomplete. Of 50,000 to 65,000 clones in the sample, around 87% are singletons; the top ten hold roughly 1%. Sequences were obtained from peripheral blood. These receptors were taken from a man between 65 and 79 years old with acute or convalescent COVID-19. The CDR3 runs from the conserved cysteine through the conserved F or W. A D gene is named only where the DNA matches it firmly. The size field is filled for only some rows; it gives once, few, many or a size class.

v_gene	j_gene	abundance	d_gene	CDR3nt	CDR3aa
TRBV27	TRBJ1-5	NA	TRBD1	TGTGCCAGCAGTCTCGGGACAGGGGGCCTCAATCAGCCCCAGCATTTT	CASSLGTGGLNQPQHF
TRBV4-1	TRBJ1-4	NA	TRBD1	TGCGCCAGCAGCCCCGACAGGGGAAGAGAAAAACTGTTTTTT	CASSPDRGREKLFF
TRBV18	TRBJ2-7	NA	TRBD1	TGTGCCAGCTCAACCCCCGGGACAGGGGAGTACGAGCAGTACTTC	CASSTPGTGEYEQYF
TRBV6-5	TRBJ2-7	NA	NA	TGTGCCATCCAGATACATCCCGTACGGGTAGCGCAGTACTTC	CAIQIHPVRVAQYF
TRBV5-4	TRBJ2-5	NA	TRBD2	TGTGCCAGCAGCTTGCCGGGAGGGTCTGAGACCCAGTACTTC	CASSLPGGSETQYF
TRBV30	TRBJ1-5	NA	NA	TGTGCCTGGAGCCGCCTACCAGGCCAGCCCCAGCATTTT	CAWSRLPGQPQHF
TRBV5-6	TRBJ1-4	NA	NA	TGTGCCAGCAGCTTTGCGGGAACTAATGAAAAACTGTTTTTT	CASSFAGTNEKLFF
TRBV7-3	TRBJ2-2	NA	NA	TGTGCCAGCAGCTCCGGGATAAACACCGGGGAGCTGTTTTTT	CASSSGINTGELFF
TRBV5-4	TRBJ1-1	few	TRBD1	TGTGCCAGCAGCTTGCGGGACAGGGGTGATGGCACTGAAGCTTTCTTT	CASSLRDRGDGTEAFF
TRBV19	TRBJ1-5	NA	TRBD1	TGTGCCAACATTAAAGGGGACAGGGGAAATCAGCCCCAGCATTTT	CANIKGDRGNQPQHF
TRBV5-6	TRBJ1-5	NA	TRBD1	TGTGCCAGCAGCCAGGTTGGGGACAGCGGTGGCAATCAGCCCCAGCATTTT	CASSQVGDSGGNQPQHF
TRBV7-8	TRBJ1-2	NA	NA	TGTGCCAGCAGCTTAGTAGGGGCTACAAGCTTAAAATATGGCTACACCTTC	CASSLVGATSLKYGYTF
TRBV5-1	TRBJ2-7	NA	TRBD2	TGCGCCAGCAGCTTGGAGTGGGGACTAGCGGGAAGTACGCGGTACTTC	CASSLEWGLAGSTRYF
TRBV28	TRBJ1-6	few	NA	TGTGCCAGCAAAGAAGGTCGGGGGTCACCCCTCCACTTT	CASKEGRGSPLHF
TRBV29-1	TRBJ1-1	few	TRBD1	TGCAGCGCTGACAGGGGGAACACTGAAGCTTTCTTT	CSADRGNTEAFF
TRBV6-6	TRBJ1-5	once	NA	TGTGCCAGCAGTTACCCTGACAGGAGAAATCAGCCCCAGCATTTT	CASSYPDRRNQPQHF
TRBV10-3	TRBJ1-2	NA	NA	TGTGCCATCAGTGAGTCGGACGGACAGAAGCTGAACTATGGCTACACCTTC	CAISESDGQKLNYGYTF
TRBV6-5	TRBJ1-3	NA	NA	TGTGCCAGCACCGTCGGGAGCTCTGGAAACACCATATATTTT	CASTVGSSGNTIYF
TRBV5-4	TRBJ2-1	NA	TRBD1	TGTGCCACCGGGACAGGGGGAACTGAGCAGTTCTTC	CATGTGGTEQFF
TRBV9	TRBJ2-7	NA	TRBD2	TGTGCCAGCAGCCCCCGACTAGCGGCCTACGAGCAGTACTTC	CASSPRLAAYEQYF
TRBV28	TRBJ1-1	NA	NA	TGTGCCAGCAGCGTAGGGGGTGGCACTGAAGCTTTCTTT	CASSVGGGTEAFF
TRBV7-9	TRBJ2-3	once	TRBD2	TGTGCCAGTCGCATGGGCGGGGGAGATACGCAGTATTTT	CASRMGGGDTQYF
TRBV7-9	TRBJ1-1	few	TRBD1	TGTGCCAGCAGCCCGGGGACAGGTAGGAACACTGAAGCTTTCTTT	CASSPGTGRNTEAFF
TRBV27	TRBJ2-5	NA	NA	TGTGCCAGCACGCCGTATTGGGAGGGGGAAGGGGACCAAGAGACCCAGTACTTC	CASTPYWEGEGDQETQYF
TRBV6-2/TRBV6-3	TRBJ2-7	NA	NA	TGTGCCAGCAGTACCGGTGCAATCGGGCAGTACTTC	CASSTGAIGQYF
TRBV5-1	TRBJ1-1	NA	TRBD1	TGCGCCAGCAGCTTGTTTACAGGGGGTCAGAACACTGAAGCTTTCTTT	CASSLFTGGQNTEAFF
TRBV3-1/TRBV3-2	TRBJ1-1	NA	TRBD1	TGTGCCAGCAGCCGTGGGACAGTGAACACTGAAGCTTTCTTT	CASSRGTVNTEAFF
TRBV20-1	TRBJ1-5	NA	NA	TGCAGTGCCTATTATGAGAGCCAGCATTTT	CSAYYESQHF
TRBV14	TRBJ2-7	few	TRBD1	TGTGCCAGCAGCCAATCCGGGACAGGGATCTACGAGCAGTACTTC	CASSQSGTGIYEQYF
TRBV24-1	TRBJ2-1	NA	NA	TGTGCCACCAGTGGTGAAGGGGGCTACAATGAGCAGTTCTTC	CATSGEGGYNEQFF
TRBV19	TRBJ1-1	NA	NA	TGTGCCAGTAGACACAGGGCTCCTTCAATGAACACTGAAGCTTTCTTT	CASRHRAPSMNTEAFF